The 32 T cell receptor beta chains below all came from one sample that was sequenced in a study of OX40 agonist ivuxolimab in advanced cancers. Libraries were built with the immunoSEQ multiplex PCR assay. TCRdb obtained this table from immuneACCESS and retained in-frame rearrangements with V and J assigned. These tables miss some clones; where compared with another copy, unresolved V genes account for less than half of the shortfall, and the remainder is unexplained. In this sample the table shows about 99,000 clones, approximately 94% of which occur a single time. Approximately 0.2% of the sample belongs to the ten largest clones. Sequenced here: CD4+ or CD8+ T cells sorted from blood, sampled in a trial of the OX40 agonist ivuxolimab. The origin of the receptors is an adult with an advanced solid tumor such as melanoma, head and neck, liver or kidney cancer.

This chain joins TRBV5-1 and TRBJ2-7; TRBD1 matches 7 bases. The germline gives CDR1 SGHRS, CDR2 YFSETQ. The V segment lost 1 base and the J segment 9 bases; nucleotides outside the gene matches: 13. This CDR3 is built from 15 residues. For the CDR3, the DNA is TGCGCCAGCAGCTTGCTGGACAGGTTACGGGGAGCGCAGTACTTC. Protein sequence: CASSLLDRLRGAQYF.

The chain uses TRBV28 and TRBJ1-3; D gene unclear. The CDR3 spans 13 residues. Germline V CDR1 and CDR2: MDHEN, SYDVKM. V dropped 5 bases and J dropped 3 bases, with 8 bases sitting between them. CDR3 sequence: CASSPMIGNTIYF. The DNA for the CDR3 is TGTGCCAGCAGTCCAATGATTGGAAACACCATATATTTT.

The chain employs TRBV28 and TRBJ1-4, with D possibly matching TRBD1 (5 bases). The length of the CDR3 is 15 residues. CDR1 MDHEN and CDR2 SYDVKM come from the germline V gene. Trimming shortened V by 6 bases and J by 5 bases, and 16 bases separated the two germline ends. The CDR3 DNA sequence: TGTGCCAGCAGCCAAAACACCGGGGGGAATGAAAAACTGTTTTTT. It encodes CASSQNTGGNEKLFF.

The table lists this clone with a count of one. The rearrangement links TRBV18 to TRBJ2-3; the D is unclear. Germline V CDR1 and CDR2: KGHSH, LQKENI. This CDR3 has 14 residues. V lost 3 bases, J lost 0 bases, and 7 bases lay in between. The CDR3 DNA follows: TGTGCCAGCTCACCCACCAAAAGCACAGATACGCAGTATTTT. Amino acids: CASSPTKSTDTQYF. Together with reference TRBV18 and TRBJ2-3, the CDR3 gives the full variable domain: NAGVMQNPRHLVRRRGQEARLRCSPMKGHSHVYWYRQLPEEGLKFMVYLQKENIIDESGMPKERFSAEFPKEGPSILRIQQVVRGDSAAYFCASSPTKSTDTQYFGPGTRLTVL.

The chain recombines TRBV30 with TRBJ2-4, with a possible D match to TRBD1 (6 bases). This CDR3 has 15 amino acids. The V gene's germline CDR1 is GTSNPN and CDR2 SVGIG (reference sequence). Trimming took off 4 bases at V and 12 bases at J, with 25 bases between the two ends. CDR3 DNA: TGTGCCTGGAAGCAGGACAGACTCTCCAAAACGCCTCAGTACTTC. Its protein product is CAWKQDRLSKTPQYF.

This rearrangement joins TRBV9 to TRBJ1-1; 7 bases match TRBD1. This CDR3 spans 15 amino acids. The V gene's germline CDR1 is SGDLS and CDR2 YYNGEE. Trimming at V came to 4 bases and at J to 1 base, leaving 7 bases not matched to a gene. The CDR3 region has the DNA TGTGCCAGCAGCTTTGGGGGGACAGCGAACACTGAAGCTTTCTTT. Translated: CASSFGGTANTEAFF.

The rearrangement joins TRBV5-6 to TRBJ2-7; D is uncertain. The V end was cut by 2 bases, the J end by 8 bases, with 17 bases between. The CDR3 runs to 14 residues. Germline loops: CDR1 SGHDT, CDR2 YYEEEE. CDR3 loop: CASSLPDLTWQQYF. The CDR3 coding sequence is TGTGCCAGCAGCTTACCGGATCTTACTTGGCAGCAGTACTTC.

V and J are TRBV28 and TRBJ2-2; possibly TRBD2 for D (6 bases). From germline, CDR1 is MDHEN and CDR2 SYDVKM. This CDR3 comprises 14 residues. With 3 bases removed from V and 4 bases from J, the gap between germline ends came to 9 bases. CDR3 nucleotides: TGTGCCAGCAGTTTTGGGGGACTCACCGGGGAGCTGTTTTTT. Translated: CASSFGGLTGELFF.

In nucleotides, the CDR3 is TGTGCCACAGCGGAGATAAGGACAGTCTTCACCGGGGAGCTGTTTTTT. It encodes CATAEIRTVFTGELFF. The chain has TRBV19 and TRBJ2-2; the D gene is possibly TRBD1 (6 bases). The CDR3 runs 16 residues. Trimming cost V 10 bases and J 4 bases, with 22 bases left between them. CDR1 and CDR2 (germline): LNHDA, SQIVND (reference sequence).

The J gene is TRBJ1-2, the V gene TRBV5-1, with D maybe TRBD1 (5 bases). CDR3 length: 12 amino acids. The germline V and J ends were trimmed by 0 bases and 8 bases, with 8 bases remaining between them. Germline V gene sequence: CDR1 SGHRS, CDR2 YFSETQ. CDR3 DNA: TGCGCCAGCAGCTTGGGCAGGGACGGCTACACCTTC. This sequence encodes CASSLGRDGYTF.

V usage is TRBV18 and J usage is TRBJ2-7; 13 nucleotides match TRBD2. The ends lost 6 bases at V and 9 bases at J; junction bases unmatched: 8. The germline V gene has CDR1 KGHSH and CDR2 LQKENI. This CDR3 has 14 residues. CDR3 sequence (DNA): TGTGCCAGCTCCCCGGGACTAGCGGGAAGTCGGCAGTACTTC. It encodes CASSPGLAGSRQYF. The whole variable domain, remainder taken from reference TRBV18 and TRBJ2-7, is NAGVMQNPRHLVRRRGQEARLRCSPMKGHSHVYWYRQLPEEGLKFMVYLQKENIIDESGMPKERFSAEFPKEGPSILRIQQVVRGDSAAYFCASSPGLAGSRQYFGPGTRLTVT.

This chain connects TRBV11-2 to TRBJ1-4; TRBD1 is a possible D gene (5 bases). The CDR3 has 16 amino acids. Germline CDR1 reads SGHAT; CDR2 reads FQNNGV. The V gene lost 5 bases and the J gene lost 8 bases, with 21 bases spanning the gap. Here the CDR3 DNA reads TGTGCCAGCAGCCCAGGGTCGAATAGGGGTGGAGAAAAACTGTTTTTT. This codes for CASSPGSNRGGEKLFF.

The chain combines TRBV18 with TRBJ2-3, with TRBD2 as a possible D gene (6 bases). V was trimmed by 2 bases and J by 3 bases, leaving 18 bases between them. Germline V CDR1 and CDR2: KGHSH, LQKENI. This CDR3 is 17 amino acids long. CDR3 sequence (DNA): TGTGCCAGCTCACCAAAGGGAGCGGGTGAGGGAACAGATACGCAGTATTTT. This gives the protein CASSPKGAGEGTDTQYF.

The chain employs TRBV7-9 and TRBJ2-5; no clear D. The CDR3 consists of 15 residues. Germline loops: CDR1 SEHNR, CDR2 FQNEAQ (reference sequence). The V end was cut by 5 bases, the J end by 2 bases, with 15 bases between. The CDR3 DNA reads TGTGCCAGCAGCCGCCAAGGTAATCGTCAAGAGACCCAGTACTTC. This gives the protein CASSRQGNRQETQYF.

The chain combines TRBV15 with TRBJ1-4, with TRBD1 as a possible D gene (5 bases). Germline V gene lookup returns CDR1 LNHNV and CDR2 YYDKDF (reference sequence). The CDR3 is 15 residues long. Trimming removed 1 base from V and 7 bases from J, with 13 bases in between. The CDR3 loop reads CATSRGAGWGEKLFF. In nucleotides, the CDR3 is TGTGCCACCAGCAGAGGGGCAGGGTGGGGTGAAAAACTGTTTTTT.

This clone has just a few counts. The chain has TRBV4-1 and TRBJ1-1; no reliable D call. The germline V gene encodes CDR1 MGHRA and CDR2 YSYEKL. Trimming left V 0 bases short and J 1 base short, with 9 bases between. This CDR3 is 15 amino acids long. The CDR3 nucleotides read TGCGCCAGCAGCCAAGATCCCCGGGGGAACACTGAAGCTTTCTTT. Translated, it gives CASSQDPRGNTEAFF.

V gene TRBV10-3 combines with J gene TRBJ2-2; 13 positions match TRBD2. The CDR3 is 18 residues long. The ends lost 1 base at V and 2 bases at J; junction bases unmatched: 4. Germline loops: CDR1 ENHRY, CDR2 SYGVKD. The chain's CDR3 is CAISEYGLAGDNTGELFF. DNA of the CDR3: TGTGCCATCAGTGAGTATGGACTAGCGGGAGATAACACCGGGGAGCTGTTTTTT.

This clone has a handful of counts. A read error may account for a junction end that differs from germline. This CDR3 is CASSERRELF. In nucleotides, the CDR3 is TGTGCCAGCAGTGAAAGGCGGGAGCTCTTC. The V call is TRBV2, the J call TRBJ1-2; D is unresolved. CDR1 and CDR2 (germline): SNHLY, FYNNEI. This CDR3 spans 10 amino acids.

The gene calls are TRBV27 and TRBJ2-7; 11 bases are a match to TRBD1. The CDR3 loop spans 14 amino acids. Germline V gene lookup returns CDR1 MNHEY and CDR2 SMNVEV (reference sequence). Germline trimming cut 6 bases from V and 5 bases from J; bases unmatched to any gene: 6. The CDR3 spells CASSPRDRGNEQYF. CDR3 coding DNA: TGTGCCAGCAGCCCCCGGGACAGGGGGAACGAGCAGTACTTC.

The chain carries TRBV9 and TRBJ1-6; D may be TRBD1 (6 bases). V lost 5 bases, J lost 7 bases, and 19 bases lay in between. CDR1 is SGDLS, CDR2 YYNGEE, per germline. The CDR3 spans 16 residues. The CDR3 is CASSSGRGGSNSPLHF. In nucleotides, the CDR3 is TGTGCCAGCAGTTCCGGTAGGGGGGGATCGAATTCACCCCTCCACTTT.

The chain carries TRBV6-1 and TRBJ1-4, with a tentative D call TRBD1 (6 bases). In germline, CDR1 is MNHNS, CDR2 SASEGT. V dropped 5 bases and J dropped 7 bases, with 17 bases sitting between them. This CDR3 is 15 amino acids long. The CDR3 region is CASSPETGGSEKLFF. In DNA form, the CDR3 reads TGTGCCAGCAGTCCCGAGACAGGAGGCTCTGAAAAACTGTTTTTT.

The V call is TRBV6-5, the J call TRBJ1-5, with a tentative D call TRBD1 (6 bases). V was clipped by 3 bases and J by 3 bases, with 12 bases between them. CDR1 and CDR2 (germline): MNHEY, SVGAGI. The CDR3 runs to 15 residues. The CDR3, as DNA: TGTGCCAGCAGTTATTCAGGGGCCCCCAATCAGCCCCAGCATTTT. It specifies CASSYSGAPNQPQHF.

This clone was observed once. The chain is built from TRBV2 and TRBJ2-7, with D possibly matching TRBD2 (5 bases). V lost 6 bases to trimming and J lost 0 bases, with 12 bases between them. CDR1 is SNHLY and CDR2 is FYNNEI in the germline V gene. The CDR3 covers 14 residues. The CDR3 loop reads CASSDTRGSYEQYF. The CDR3 bases are TGTGCCAGCAGCGACACCCGGGGCTCCTACGAGCAGTACTTC.

The V and J genes are TRBV5-1 and TRBJ1-1; the D is unclear. The CDR3 covers 14 residues. The ends were cut back, 5 bases at V and 6 bases at J, with 17 bases in the middle. CDR1 is SGHRS and CDR2 is YFSETQ in the germline V gene. CDR3 sequence: CASRPMAGRAEAFF. CDR3 in DNA: TGCGCCAGCAGACCTATGGCTGGCCGGGCTGAAGCTTTCTTT.

The chain couples TRBV5-1 to TRBJ1-1; D is undetermined. The V gene's germline CDR1 is SGHRS and CDR2 YFSETQ. The CDR3 length is 13 residues. V lost 5 bases and J lost 1, with 9 bases in between. CDR3 DNA: TGCGCCAGCAGAAGTACGGCGAACACTGAAGCTTTCTTT. Its translation is CASRSTANTEAFF.

The V and J genes are TRBV27 and TRBJ2-3; unclear D gene. Germline CDR1 and CDR2: MNHEY and SMNVEV (reference sequence). This CDR3 has 15 residues. Between the trimmed V and J ends, which lost 1 base and 0 bases, there was a span of 8 bases. CDR3 in DNA: TGTGCCAGCAGTTTATTCGGCAGCAGCACAGATACGCAGTATTTT. Protein: CASSLFGSSTDTQYF.

This clone was counted a single time. J is TRBJ1-5 and V is TRBV6-5, with TRBD1 matching 7 bases. The V gene's germline CDR1 is MNHEY and CDR2 SVGAGI. V gave up 8 bases and J gave up 4 bases; unmatched junction bases: 11. This CDR3 is built from 15 residues. CDR3 sequence reads: CASGRGGQHNQPQHF. CDR3 coding DNA: TGTGCCAGCGGCCGGGGGGGACAGCATAATCAGCCCCAGCATTTT.

The J gene is TRBJ1-1, the V gene TRBV9, with 9 bases lining up with TRBD1. V lost 4 bases and J lost 1; bases outside the gene matches: 5. The germline V gene encodes CDR1 SGDLS and CDR2 YYNGEE. This CDR3 spans 15 amino acids. The CDR3: CASSPQGAPNTEAFF. The CDR3 DNA reads TGTGCCAGCAGCCCACAGGGGGCGCCGAACACTGAAGCTTTCTTT.

The V and J genes are TRBV28 and TRBJ1-2; 12 bases line up with TRBD1. This CDR3 is 17 amino acids long. With V trimmed by 3 bases and J by 6 bases, 11 bases remained unmatched. Germline CDR1 is MDHEN and CDR2 is SYDVKM. CDR3 amino acids: CASSLTSMGQGAHGYTF. The DNA for the CDR3 is TGTGCCAGCAGTTTGACGTCTATGGGACAGGGGGCGCATGGCTACACCTTC.

The chain combines TRBV30 with TRBJ2-7; D is perhaps TRBD1 (7 bases). This CDR3 has 15 residues. Germline V gene lookup returns CDR1 GTSNPN and CDR2 SVGIG (reference sequence). Trimming removed 0 bases at V and 5 bases at J, with 17 bases between. DNA for the CDR3: TGTGCCTGGAGTGTATGGGGGCAGGGGGAGGACGAGCAGTACTTC. This sequence encodes CAWSVWGQGEDEQYF.

The chain carries TRBV19 and TRBJ2-7; 9 positions agree with TRBD1. J gave up 3 bases and V 5 bases, and 14 bases lay outside the gene matches. Germline CDR1 LNHDA, CDR2 SQIVND (reference sequence). The CDR3 is 17 residues long. CDR3 region: CASSSTPGTGSLYEQYF. As DNA, the CDR3 is TGTGCCAGTAGTTCTACCCCCGGGACAGGGTCCCTCTACGAGCAGTACTTC.

The V gene is TRBV7-9, the J gene TRBJ1-2; D unclear. CDR1 and CDR2 (germline): SEHNR, FQNEAQ (reference sequence). The germline V and J ends were trimmed by 5 bases and 8 bases, with 24 bases remaining between them. The CDR3 covers 16 residues. CDR3 nucleotide sequence: TGTGCCAGCAGCCCCCTTCCTCGGACCGTTTTCCCCGGCTACACCTTC. Translated, it gives CASSPLPRTVFPGYTF.